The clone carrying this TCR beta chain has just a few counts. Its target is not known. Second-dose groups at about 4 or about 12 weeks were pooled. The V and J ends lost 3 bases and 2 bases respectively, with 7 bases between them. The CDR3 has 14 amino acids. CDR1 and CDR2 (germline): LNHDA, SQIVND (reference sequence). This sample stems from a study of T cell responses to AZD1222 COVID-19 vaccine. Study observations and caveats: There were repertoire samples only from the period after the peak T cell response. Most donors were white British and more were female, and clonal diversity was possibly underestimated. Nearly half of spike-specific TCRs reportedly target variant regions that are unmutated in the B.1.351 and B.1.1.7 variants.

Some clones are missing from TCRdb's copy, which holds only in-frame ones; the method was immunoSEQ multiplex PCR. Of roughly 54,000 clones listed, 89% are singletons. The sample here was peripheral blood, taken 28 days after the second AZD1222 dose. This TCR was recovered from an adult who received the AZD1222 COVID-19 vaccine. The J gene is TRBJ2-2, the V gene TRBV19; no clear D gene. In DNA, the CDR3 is TGTGCCAGTAGTATCTGGGGAAACACCGGGGAGCTGTTTTTT. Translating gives CASSIWGNTGELFF.